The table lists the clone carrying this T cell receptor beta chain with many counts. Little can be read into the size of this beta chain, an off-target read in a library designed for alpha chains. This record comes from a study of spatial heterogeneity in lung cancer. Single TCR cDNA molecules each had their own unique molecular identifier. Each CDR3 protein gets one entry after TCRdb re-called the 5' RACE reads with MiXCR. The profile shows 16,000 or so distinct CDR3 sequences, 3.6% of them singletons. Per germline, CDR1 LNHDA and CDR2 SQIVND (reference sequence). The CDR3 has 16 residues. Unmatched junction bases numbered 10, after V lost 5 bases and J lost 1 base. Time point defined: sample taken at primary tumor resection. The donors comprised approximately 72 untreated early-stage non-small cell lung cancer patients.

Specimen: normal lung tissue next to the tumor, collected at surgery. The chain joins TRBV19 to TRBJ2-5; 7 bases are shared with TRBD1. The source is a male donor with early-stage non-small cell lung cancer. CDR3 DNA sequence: TGTGCCAGTAGTGCCCGGGACAGTGGGACCCAAGAGACCCAGTACTTC. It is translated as CASSARDSGTQETQYF.